This TCR beta chain was captured in a study of T cell changes during pregnancy in multiple sclerosis (dated by TCRdb to about 2019). About the full investigation: Changes in the T cell repertoire over the course of pregnancy were examined in this study in women with multiple sclerosis.

The count of this clone is one. It lacks a known antigen. It has no much larger one-base neighbor in the sample; base qualities were not kept. Trimming accounts for 4 bases at V and 2 bases at J, while the number of junction bases matched to no gene is 11. Measured from the cysteine to the phenylalanine, the CDR3 is 16 residues long. The sequence is cut down to CDR3 DNA, 48 bases in frame from base 1. CDR1 and CDR2 (SGHDT, YYEEEE) derive from the germline V gene. The library was generated by the immunoSEQ multiplex PCR assay. Not all clones reach the TCRdb copy of this immuneACCESS table, which keeps in-frame sequences only. Checked studies attribute under half of the gap to unresolved V genes and leave the rest unexplained. The sample table contains about 41,000 clones; only one count was recorded for 90% of them. 6% to 7% of the sample is held by the ten biggest clonotypes.

Sequencing was performed on CD8+ T cells from peripheral blood mononuclear cells, taken in the third trimester of pregnancy. This receptor was obtained from a female donor with multiple sclerosis, enrolled in a pregnancy study. The chain was built from TRBV5-6 and TRBJ2-7, with 8 bases aligning to TRBD2. The DNA sequence is TGTGCCAGCAGCCGGGAGCGGGGGTTTCGCCCCTACGAGCAGTACTTC. This gives the protein CASSRERGFRPYEQYF.